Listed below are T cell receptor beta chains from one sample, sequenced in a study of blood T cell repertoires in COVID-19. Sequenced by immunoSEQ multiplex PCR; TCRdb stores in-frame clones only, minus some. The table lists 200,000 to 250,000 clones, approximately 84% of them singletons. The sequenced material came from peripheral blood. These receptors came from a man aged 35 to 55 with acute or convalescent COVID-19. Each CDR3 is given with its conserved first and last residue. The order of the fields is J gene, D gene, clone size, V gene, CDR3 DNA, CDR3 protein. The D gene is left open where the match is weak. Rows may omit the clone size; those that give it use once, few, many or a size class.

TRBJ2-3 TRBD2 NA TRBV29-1 TGCAGCGTTGCCCTGCGGGGGACAGATACGCAGTATTTT CSVALRGTDTQYF
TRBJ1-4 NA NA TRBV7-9 TGTGCCAGCAGCACGCAAGGGGGTGGACATGAAAAACTGTTTTTT CASSTQGGGHEKLFF
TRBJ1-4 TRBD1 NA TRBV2 TGTGCCAGCAGCAGGACAGGAGCTAATGAAAAACTGTTTTTT CASSRTGANEKLFF
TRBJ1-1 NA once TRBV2 TGTGCCAGCAGTGACAGGGCGTACACTGAAGCTTTCTTT CASSDRAYTEAFF
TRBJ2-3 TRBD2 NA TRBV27 TGTGCCAGCAGTTCTTTGAGACCGGGGACTAGCGGAAATACGCAGTATTTT CASSSLRPGTSGNTQYF
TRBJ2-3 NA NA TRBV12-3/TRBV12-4 TGTGCCAGCAGTCTGCTATACCTGGATACGCAGTATTTT CASSLLYLDTQYF
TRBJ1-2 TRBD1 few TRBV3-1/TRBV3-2 TGTGCCAGCAGCCAGGACAGGGGGCACGGCTACACCTTC CASSQDRGHGYTF
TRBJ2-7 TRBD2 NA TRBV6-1 TGTGCCAGCAGTGATGATGCTAGCGGGGGGAAAAAGTACTTC CASSDDASGGKKYF
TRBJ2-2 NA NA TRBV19 TGTGCCAGTAGTATAGGGCAGGCGGGACTTACCGGGGAGCTGTTTTTT CASSIGQAGLTGELFF
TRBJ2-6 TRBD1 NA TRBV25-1 TGTGCCAGCACGGGACAGGCGTTCTCTGGGGCCAACGTCCTGACTTTC CASTGQAFSGANVLTF
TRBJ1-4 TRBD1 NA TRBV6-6 TGTGCCAGCATCGCCCCGGGACAGGGAGGTGAAAAACTGTTTTTT CASIAPGQGGEKLFF
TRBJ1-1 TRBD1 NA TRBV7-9 TGTGCCAGCAGCTTAGCGCAGGGGGCGAGGACTGAAGCTTTCTTT CASSLAQGARTEAFF
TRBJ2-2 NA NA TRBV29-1 TGCACCGGGACAACGAACACCGGGGAGCTGTTTTTT CTGTTNTGELFF
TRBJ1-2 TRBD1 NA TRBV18 TGTGCCAGCTCACCGGGGGACAGGGTAAACTATGGCTACACCTTC CASSPGDRVNYGYTF
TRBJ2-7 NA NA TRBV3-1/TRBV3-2 TGTGCCAGCAGCCAACTCTACGAGCAGTACTTC CASSQLYEQYF
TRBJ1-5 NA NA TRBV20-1 TGCAGTGCTAGTGGGGGCGCGGGGCAGCCCCAGCATTTT CSASGGAGQPQHF
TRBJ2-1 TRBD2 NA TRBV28 TGTGCCAGCAGTCCCCTTGGGTGGCGGGGGGTCTACAATGAGCAGTTCTTC CASSPLGWRGVYNEQFF
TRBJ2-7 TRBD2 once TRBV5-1 TGCGCCAGCAGCCCAATTAGCGGGGACCCCTACGAGCAGTACTTC CASSPISGDPYEQYF
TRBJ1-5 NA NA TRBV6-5 TGTGCCACCCCCGGGGTGCAAGAGGGTCAGCCCCAGCATTTT CATPGVQEGQPQHF
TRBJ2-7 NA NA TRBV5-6 TGTGCCAGCAGCTCGGCCTACGAGCAGTACTTC CASSSAYEQYF
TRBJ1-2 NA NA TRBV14 TGTGCCAGCAGCCAAGGGGGAACAGGGAAGTTTGCAAATGGCTACACCTTC CASSQGGTGKFANGYTF
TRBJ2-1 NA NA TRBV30 TGTGCCCGTGGGAGGGGGGGGATCAATGAGCAGTTCTTC CARGRGGINEQFF
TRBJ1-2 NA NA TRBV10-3 TGTGCCATCAGTGGGGGGGAAATCTATGGCTACACCTTC CAISGGEIYGYTF
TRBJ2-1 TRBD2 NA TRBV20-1 TGCAGTGCTAGTACCAGCGGGGGGGACAATGAGCAGTTCTTC CSASTSGGDNEQFF
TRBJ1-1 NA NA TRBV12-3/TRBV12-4 TGTGCCAGCAGTTTTGCGAGGCACACTGAAGCTTTCTTT CASSFARHTEAFF
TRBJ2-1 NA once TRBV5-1 TGCGCCAGCAGCTTAAAGGGGTCTCGTAATGAGCAGTTCTTC CASSLKGSRNEQFF
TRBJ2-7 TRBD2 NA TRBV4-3 TGCGCCAGCAGCCAAGGAAGAGAGAGCGGGAAGGACCCCTACGAGCAGTACTTC CASSQGRESGKDPYEQYF
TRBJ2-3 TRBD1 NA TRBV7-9 TGTGCCAGCAGCGGCCGGGACAGGGGATCAGATACGCAGTATTTT CASSGRDRGSDTQYF
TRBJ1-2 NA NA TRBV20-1 TGCAGTGCTAGAGATGGGGGGGGCTACACCTTC CSARDGGGYTF
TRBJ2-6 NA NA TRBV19 TGTGCCAGTAGTATAGGTGGCCATTCCGGGGCCAACGTCCTGACTTTC CASSIGGHSGANVLTF
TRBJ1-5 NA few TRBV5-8 TGTGCCAGCAGCTCCTCTTTTGGGTTCAGGGACAATCAGCCCCAGCATTTT CASSSSFGFRDNQPQHF
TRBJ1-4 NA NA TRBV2 TGTGCCAGCAGCCCGGGTTTGGGTGAAAAACTGTTTTTT CASSPGLGEKLFF
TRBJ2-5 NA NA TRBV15 TGTGCCACCAGCAGAAACCCTTATCAGGCTGGAGAGACCCAGTACTTC CATSRNPYQAGETQYF
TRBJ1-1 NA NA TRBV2 TGTGCCAGCAGGCCCAGAGACTTGAACACTGAAGCTTTCTTT CASRPRDLNTEAFF
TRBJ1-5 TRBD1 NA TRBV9 TGTGCCAGCAGCGTAGGGACAGGGGCCCATCAGCCCCAGCATTTT CASSVGTGAHQPQHF
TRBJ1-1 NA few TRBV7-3 TGTGCCAGCAGCTTCGGAGGTCGGGGATCGAACACTGAAGCTTTCTTT CASSFGGRGSNTEAFF
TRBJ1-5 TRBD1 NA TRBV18 TGTGCCAGCTCCCCAGACAGGGAGCAGCCCCAGCATTTT CASSPDREQPQHF
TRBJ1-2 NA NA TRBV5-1 TGCGCCAGCAGCCCCACGGGAAGTTCTAGTTACCTCTATGGCTACACCTTC CASSPTGSSSYLYGYTF
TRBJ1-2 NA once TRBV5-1 TGCGCCAGCAGCTTCCAGGGGAACGGCTACACCTTC CASSFQGNGYTF
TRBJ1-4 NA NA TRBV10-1 TGCGCCAGCAGTGTGAGCCAGGTTAATGAAAAACTGTTTTTT CASSVSQVNEKLFF
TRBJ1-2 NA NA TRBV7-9 TGTGCCAGCAGCTTGCTCCTAGACAGGACCGCCTATGGCTACACCTTC CASSLLLDRTAYGYTF
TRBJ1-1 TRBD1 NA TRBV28 TGTGCCAGCAGTCCAGGACAGGGGGCGGGCACTGAAGCTTTCTTT CASSPGQGAGTEAFF
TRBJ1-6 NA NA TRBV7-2 TGTGCCAGCAGCTTAGGGGCAGGGAAGACCTCACCCCTCCACTTT CASSLGAGKTSPLHF
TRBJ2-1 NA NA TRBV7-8 TGTGCCAGCAGCATCGACCCCTCTAGCTCCTACAATGAGCAGTTCTTC CASSIDPSSSYNEQFF
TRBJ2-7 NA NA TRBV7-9 TGTGCCAGCAGCTTTCGGGGGAATGAGCAGTACTTC CASSFRGNEQYF
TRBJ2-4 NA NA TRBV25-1 TGTGCCAGCAGTGGACCAAACAGGGTAATCGACATTCAGTACTTC CASSGPNRVIDIQYF
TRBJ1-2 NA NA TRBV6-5 TGTGCCAGCAGCTCGATGAAAAGAGATGGCTACACCTTC CASSSMKRDGYTF
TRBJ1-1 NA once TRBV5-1 TGCGCCAGCAGCTTGGTGCAGGGCACTGAAGCTTTCTTT CASSLVQGTEAFF
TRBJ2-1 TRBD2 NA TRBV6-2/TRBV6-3 TGTGCCAGCAGTTACCCGGGACTAGCGGGGGGGTCTCGCAATGAGCAGTTCTTC CASSYPGLAGGSRNEQFF
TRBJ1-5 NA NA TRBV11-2 TGTGCCAGCAGCTTAGGGGACAAGCCCAATCAGCCCCAGCATTTT CASSLGDKPNQPQHF
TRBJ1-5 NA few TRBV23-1 TGCGCCAGCAGTCAATCGGGGTGGGGGCGCCCACAGCCCCAGCATTTT CASSQSGWGRPQPQHF
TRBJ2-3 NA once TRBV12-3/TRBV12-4 TGTGCCAGCAGCCCAGGAGGTGATACGCAGTATTTT CASSPGGDTQYF